The clone carrying this T cell receptor (beta chain) was recorded many times. Its antigen is not known. Trimming removed 7 bases at V and 1 base at J, with 27 bases between. The CDR3 runs 18 residues. Germline V gene lookup returns CDR1 SQVTM and CDR2 ANQGSEA. The record originates from a study of T-cell reconstitution after alpha-beta-depleted transplantation in children. This sample's TCRbeta library carried unique molecular identifier barcodes. TCRdb reprocessed the PCR reads with MiXCR, giving one entry per CDR3 protein. The sample gives some 190,000 distinct CDR3 sequences, 11% of which show up once; roughly 13% is in the top ten. Points from the study as a whole: At the one-year point after transplant, T-cell counts and TCRbeta diversity were found to come mostly from T cells that had been newly produced. Surviving recipient cells, namely T cells and thymic progenitors, were the source of high day-60 TCRbeta diversity in some patients. Alpha-beta T cells present about two months after transplant were reported to originate from several hundred expanded graft clones.

The sequences come from PBMCs, collected before TCRalphabeta/CD19-depleted stem cell transplant. The sequence came from a boy aged 2 to 10 with acute myeloid leukemia, due to receive a stem cell transplant. The chain employs TRBV29-1 and TRBJ2-3; D unclear. The CDR3 region is CSADGIEWGPEGTDTQYF. CDR3 nucleotide sequence: TGCAGCGCCGATGGAATAGAATGGGGTCCAGAGGGCACAGATACGCAGTATTTT.